A selection of T cell receptor beta chains follows, all from one sample in a study of blood T cell repertoires in COVID-19. Generated by immunoSEQ multiplex PCR, the TCRdb table keeps only in-frame clones and is missing some. The sample yields 75,000 to 85,000 clones, roughly 82% seen once. Material: peripheral blood. Receptors originate from a human donor in a cohort sampled during active COVID-19. The CDR3 runs from the conserved cysteine through the conserved F or W. Each record gives: clone size, V gene, D gene, J gene, CDR3 DNA, CDR3 protein. A D gene is named only where the DNA matches it firmly. Rows give clone size only sometimes, using once, few, many, or a class for an expanded clone.

-	TRBV18	TRBD2	TRBJ2-7	TGTGCCAGCTCACCGCCGACTGGGACTAGCGGGGGCGTCTACGAGCAGTACTTC	CASSPPTGTSGGVYEQYF
-	TRBV9	-	TRBJ1-2	TGTGCCAGCAGAAGAGCGGGGGGTGTCTATGGCTACACCTTC	CASRRAGGVYGYTF
-	TRBV7-9	-	TRBJ1-6	TGTGCCAGCAGCTTATCCGGGGTTTATAATTCACCCCTCCACTTT	CASSLSGVYNSPLHF
-	TRBV11-2	TRBD2	TRBJ2-7	TGTGCCAGCAGCTCATTCAGTGTGACTAGACGCGGGGGGACCTACGAGCAGTACTTC	CASSSFSVTRRGGTYEQYF
-	TRBV7-9	TRBD1	TRBJ2-7	TGTGCCAGCAGCCGACCACCCGGGACAGGCTCCTACGAGCAGTACTTC	CASSRPPGTGSYEQYF
-	TRBV2	TRBD1	TRBJ2-7	TGTGCCAGCCTTGGCCGGACAGGGGAAGAGCAGTACTTC	CASLGRTGEEQYF
few	TRBV6-2/TRBV6-3	-	TRBJ1-5	TGTGCCAGCAGTGGTGAACAGGGTCGCCGCAATCAGCCCCAGCATTTT	CASSGEQGRRNQPQHF
few	TRBV2	TRBD1	TRBJ2-7	TGTGCCAGCAGGGAGGGACAGGGGGCGCAGGAGCAGTACTTC	CASREGQGAQEQYF
few	TRBV13	TRBD1	TRBJ1-2	TGTGCCAGCAGCACAGACAGGGGGCGAGGGTATGGCTACACCTTC	CASSTDRGRGYGYTF
few	TRBV5-1	-	TRBJ2-6	TGCGCCAGCAGCCTAGGACAGCCCAGCTCTGGGGCCAACGTCCTGACTTTC	CASSLGQPSSGANVLTF
-	TRBV7-2	-	TRBJ1-4	TGTGCCAGCAGCTTTCTGAGCTACGGGGAAAAACTGTTTTTT	CASSFLSYGEKLFF
-	TRBV11-3	-	TRBJ2-7	TGTGCCATTGACAGCACCTACGAGCAGTACTTC	CAIDSTYEQYF
-	TRBV5-1	-	TRBJ1-1	TGCGCCAGCAGAGGCCAGACTTTAACGAACACTGAAGCTTTCTTT	CASRGQTLTNTEAFF
once	TRBV3-1/TRBV3-2	TRBD1	TRBJ2-3	TGTGCCAGCAGCCCACCAACCCCGACAGGGGAGACAGATACGCAGTATTTT	CASSPPTPTGETDTQYF
-	TRBV30	-	TRBJ1-2	TGTGCCTGGACCACCCAGGGGATCAAGCGTGGCTACACCTTC	CAWTTQGIKRGYTF
-	TRBV3-1/TRBV3-2	-	TRBJ1-1	TGTGCCAGCGGAGAGAACTGGGAGGCTTTCTTT	CASGENWEAFF
-	TRBV14	-	TRBJ1-3	TGTGCCAGCAGCCCGCGAGGTTGGGTAATGGGAAACACCATATATTTT	CASSPRGWVMGNTIYF
-	TRBV7-2	TRBD1	TRBJ2-7	TGTGCCAGCAGCCACAGGGGAGAGCCCTACGAGCAGTACTTC	CASSHRGEPYEQYF